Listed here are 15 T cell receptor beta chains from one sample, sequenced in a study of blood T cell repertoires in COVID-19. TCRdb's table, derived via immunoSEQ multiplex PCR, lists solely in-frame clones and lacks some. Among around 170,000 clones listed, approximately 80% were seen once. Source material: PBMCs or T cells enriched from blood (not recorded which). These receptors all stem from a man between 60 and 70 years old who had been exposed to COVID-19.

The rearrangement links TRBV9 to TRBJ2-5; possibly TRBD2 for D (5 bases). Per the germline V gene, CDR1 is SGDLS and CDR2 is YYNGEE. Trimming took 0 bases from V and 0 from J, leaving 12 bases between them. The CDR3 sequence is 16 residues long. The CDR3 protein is CASSVVPADYQETQYF. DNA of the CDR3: TGTGCCAGCAGCGTAGTTCCAGCGGACTACCAAGAGACCCAGTACTTC.

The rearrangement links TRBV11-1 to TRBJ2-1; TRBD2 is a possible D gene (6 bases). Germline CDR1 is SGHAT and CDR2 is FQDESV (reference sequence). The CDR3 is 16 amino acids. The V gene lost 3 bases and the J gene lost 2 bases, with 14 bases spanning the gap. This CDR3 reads CASSLERVTTYNEQFF. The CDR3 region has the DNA TGTGCCAGCAGCTTGGAGCGGGTCACGACCTACAATGAGCAGTTCTTC.

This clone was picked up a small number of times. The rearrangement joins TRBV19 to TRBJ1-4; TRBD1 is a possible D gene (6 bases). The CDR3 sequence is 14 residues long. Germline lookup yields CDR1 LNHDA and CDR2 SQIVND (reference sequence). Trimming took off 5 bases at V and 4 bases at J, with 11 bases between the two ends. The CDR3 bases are TGTGCCAGTAGTCCGGGGACATTTAATGAAAAACTGTTTTTT. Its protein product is CASSPGTFNEKLFF.

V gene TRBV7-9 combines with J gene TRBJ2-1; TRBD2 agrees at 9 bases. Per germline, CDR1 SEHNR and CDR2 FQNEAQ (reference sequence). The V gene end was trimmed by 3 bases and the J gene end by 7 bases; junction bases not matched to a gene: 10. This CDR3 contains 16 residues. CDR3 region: CASSLLAGSGGNEQFF. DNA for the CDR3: TGTGCCAGCAGCTTGCTAGCGGGATCGGGAGGGAATGAGCAGTTCTTC.

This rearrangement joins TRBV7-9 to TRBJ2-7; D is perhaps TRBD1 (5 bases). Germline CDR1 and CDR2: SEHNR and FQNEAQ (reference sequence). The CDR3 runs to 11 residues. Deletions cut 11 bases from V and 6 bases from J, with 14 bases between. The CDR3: CASTTGPEQYF. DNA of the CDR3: TGTGCCTCCACCACAGGCCCCGAGCAGTACTTC.

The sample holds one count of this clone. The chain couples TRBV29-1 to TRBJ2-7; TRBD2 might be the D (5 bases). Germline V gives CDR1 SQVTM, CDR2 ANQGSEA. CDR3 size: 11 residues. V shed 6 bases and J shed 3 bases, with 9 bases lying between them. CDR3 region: CSVGSGYEQYF. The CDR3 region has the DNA TGCAGCGTGGGCAGCGGCTACGAGCAGTACTTC.

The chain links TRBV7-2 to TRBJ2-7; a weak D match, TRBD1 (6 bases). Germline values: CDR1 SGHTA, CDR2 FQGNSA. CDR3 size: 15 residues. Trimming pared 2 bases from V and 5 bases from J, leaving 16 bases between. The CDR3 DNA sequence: TGTGCCAGCAGCTTATCCCCTCACAGGGCCGACGAGCAGTACTTC. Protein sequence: CASSLSPHRADEQYF.

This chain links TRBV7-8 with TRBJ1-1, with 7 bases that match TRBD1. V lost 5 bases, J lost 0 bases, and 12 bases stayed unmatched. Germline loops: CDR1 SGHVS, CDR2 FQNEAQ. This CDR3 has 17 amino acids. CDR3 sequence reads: CASSRDRAGFMNTEAFF. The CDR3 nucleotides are TGTGCCAGCAGCCGAGACAGGGCGGGTTTTATGAACACTGAAGCTTTCTTT.

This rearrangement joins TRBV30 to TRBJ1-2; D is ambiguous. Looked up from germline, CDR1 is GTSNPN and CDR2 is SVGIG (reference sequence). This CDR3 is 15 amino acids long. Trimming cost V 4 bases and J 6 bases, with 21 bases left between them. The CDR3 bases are TGTGCCTGGACTGGACTCCGGACTCCTGCCCATGGCTACACCTTC. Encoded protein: CAWTGLRTPAHGYTF.

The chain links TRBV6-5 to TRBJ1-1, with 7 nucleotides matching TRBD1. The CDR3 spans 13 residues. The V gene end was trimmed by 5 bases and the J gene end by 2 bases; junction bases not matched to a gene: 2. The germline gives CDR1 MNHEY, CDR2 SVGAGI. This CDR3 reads CASSRTGNTEAFF. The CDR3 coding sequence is TGTGCCAGCAGTAGGACAGGCAACACTGAAGCTTTCTTT.

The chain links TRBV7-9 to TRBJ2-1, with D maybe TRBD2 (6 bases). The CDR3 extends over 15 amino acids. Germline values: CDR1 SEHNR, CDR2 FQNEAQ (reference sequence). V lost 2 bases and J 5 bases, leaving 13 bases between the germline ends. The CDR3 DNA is TGTGCCAGCAGCTTACGGGACTTAAGGGACAATGAGCAGTTCTTC. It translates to CASSLRDLRDNEQFF.

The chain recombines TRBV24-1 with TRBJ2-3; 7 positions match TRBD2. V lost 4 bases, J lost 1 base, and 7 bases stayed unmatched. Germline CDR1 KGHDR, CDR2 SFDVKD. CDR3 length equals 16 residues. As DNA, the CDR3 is TGTGCCACCAGTGACGCGACTAGCTTCGGCACAGATACGCAGTATTTT. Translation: CATSDATSFGTDTQYF.

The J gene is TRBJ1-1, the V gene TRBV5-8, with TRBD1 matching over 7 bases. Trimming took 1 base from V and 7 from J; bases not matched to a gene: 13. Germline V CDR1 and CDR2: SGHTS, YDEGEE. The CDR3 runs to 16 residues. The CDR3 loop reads CASSLQFDQGVHEAFF. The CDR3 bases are TGTGCCAGCAGCTTGCAGTTTGACCAGGGGGTACATGAAGCTTTCTTT. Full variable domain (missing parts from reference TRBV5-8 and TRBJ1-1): EAGVTQSPTHLIKTRGQQATLRCSPISGHTSVYWYQQALGLGLQFLLWYDEGEERNRGNFPPRFSGRQFPNYSSELNVNALELEDSALYLCASSLQFDQGVHEAFFGQGTRLTVV.

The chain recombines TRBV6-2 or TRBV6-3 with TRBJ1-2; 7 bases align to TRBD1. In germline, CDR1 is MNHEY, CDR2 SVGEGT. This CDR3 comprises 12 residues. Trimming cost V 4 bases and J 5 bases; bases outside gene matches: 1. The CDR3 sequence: CASSWTGYGYTF. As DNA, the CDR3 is TGTGCCAGCAGTTGGACAGGATATGGCTACACCTTC.

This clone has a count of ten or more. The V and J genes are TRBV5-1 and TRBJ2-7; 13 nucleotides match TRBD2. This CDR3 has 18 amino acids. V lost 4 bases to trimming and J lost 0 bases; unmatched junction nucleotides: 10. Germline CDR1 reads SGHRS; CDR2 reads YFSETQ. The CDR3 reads CASSPGLAGVASSYEQYF. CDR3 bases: TGCGCCAGCAGCCCTGGACTAGCGGGAGTCGCAAGCTCCTACGAGCAGTACTTC.